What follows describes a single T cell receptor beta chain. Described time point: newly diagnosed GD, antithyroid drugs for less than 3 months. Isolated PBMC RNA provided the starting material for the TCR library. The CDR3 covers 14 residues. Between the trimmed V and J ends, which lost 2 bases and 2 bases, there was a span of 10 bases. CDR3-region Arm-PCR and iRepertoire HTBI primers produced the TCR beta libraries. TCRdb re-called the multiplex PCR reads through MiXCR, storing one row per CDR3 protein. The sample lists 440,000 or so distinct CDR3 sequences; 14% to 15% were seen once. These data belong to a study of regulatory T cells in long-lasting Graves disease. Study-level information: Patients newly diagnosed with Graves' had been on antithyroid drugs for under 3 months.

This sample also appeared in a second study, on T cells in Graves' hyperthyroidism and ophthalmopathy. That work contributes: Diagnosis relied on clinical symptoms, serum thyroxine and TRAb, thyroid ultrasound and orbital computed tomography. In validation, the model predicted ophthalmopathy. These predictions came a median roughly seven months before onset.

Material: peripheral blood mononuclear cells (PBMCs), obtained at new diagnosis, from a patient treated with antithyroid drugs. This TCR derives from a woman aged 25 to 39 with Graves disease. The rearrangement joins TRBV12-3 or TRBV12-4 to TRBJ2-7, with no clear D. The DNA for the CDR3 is TGTGCCAGCAGTTTACCTCCGGCAACCTACGAGCAGTACTTC. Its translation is CASSLPPATYEQYF.